This entry features one T cell receptor (beta chain) sequence. TCRdb's table, derived via immunoSEQ multiplex PCR, lists solely in-frame clones and lacks some. This sample has roughly 110,000 clones, with over 75% found just once. This sample stems from a study of blood T cell repertoires in COVID-19. The wider study: From the United States, Italy and Spain came samples of acute and convalescent COVID-19. The cDNA or gDNA used as material had been derived from T cells, B-cell-depleted T cells, or PBMCs.

V was pared by 7 bases and J by 3 bases, with 10 bases between. CDR3 size: 13 residues. The origin of this receptor is a woman aged 65 to 85 who had recovered from COVID-19. The chain uses TRBV12-3 or TRBV12-4 and TRBJ1-5; D gene unclear. The sample was peripheral blood. The CDR3 DNA follows: TGTGCCAGCAAGAGGCAGCACAATCAGCCCCAGCATTTT. Translated: CASKRQHNQPQHF.